Following are 21 T cell receptor beta chains from one sample sequenced in a study of OX40 agonist ivuxolimab in advanced cancers. Sequenced by immunoSEQ multiplex PCR; TCRdb stores in-frame clones only, minus some. The data hold 70,000 or so clones, with around 80% observed a single time. The source material was CD4+ or CD8+ T cells sorted from blood, sampled in a trial of the OX40 agonist ivuxolimab. Receptor source: an adult with an advanced solid tumor such as melanoma, head and neck, liver or kidney cancer.

V and J are TRBV5-1 and TRBJ1-2; D remains ambiguous. With 0 bases removed from V and 6 bases from J, the gap between germline ends came to 9 bases. There are 13 residues in the CDR3. Germline values: CDR1 SGHRS, CDR2 YFSETQ. The CDR3 sequence: CASSLGPADGYTF. CDR3 coding DNA: TGCGCCAGCAGCTTGGGGCCAGCAGATGGCTACACCTTC.

V and J are TRBV7-2 and TRBJ2-5, with D unclear. The V end lost 0 bases, the J end lost 2 bases, and 4 bases lay between the germline ends. CDR1 and CDR2 (germline): SGHTA, FQGNSA. This CDR3 region has 13 residues. The CDR3 loop is CASSLAAQETQYF. The CDR3 coding sequence is TGTGCCAGCAGCTTAGCCGCGCAAGAGACCCAGTACTTC.

Here the CDR3 DNA reads TGTGCCAGCTCACCGGGGGACAGGGAAACCGGGGAGCTGTTTTTT. This gives the protein CASSPGDRETGELFF. V is TRBV18 and J is TRBJ2-2; TRBD1 aligns across 9 bases. The V gene end was trimmed by 3 bases and the J gene end by 5 bases; junction bases not matched to a gene: 4. The germline CDR1 and CDR2 sequences are KGHSH and LQKENI. The CDR3 totals 15 residues. The variable domain in full, completed from reference TRBV18 and TRBJ2-2, reads NAGVMQNPRHLVRRRGQEARLRCSPMKGHSHVYWYRQLPEEGLKFMVYLQKENIIDESGMPKERFSAEFPKEGPSILRIQQVVRGDSAAYFCASSPGDRETGELFFGEGSRLTVL.

This clone was seen only a few times. V and J are TRBV9 and TRBJ2-7; 7 nucleotides agree with TRBD2. The V gene end was trimmed by 0 bases and the J gene end by 4 bases; junction bases not matched to a gene: 4. The CDR3 totals 14 residues. Germline V gene data show CDR1 as SGDLS and CDR2 as YYNGEE. CDR3 nucleotide sequence: TGTGCCAGCAGCGTAGGGCTAGCGGATTACGAGCAGTACTTC. Protein sequence: CASSVGLADYEQYF.

This chain uses TRBV19 with TRBJ2-7, with D perhaps matching TRBD1 or TRBD2 (6 bases each). This CDR3 is built from 13 residues. Trimming removed 4 bases from V and 5 bases from J, with 12 bases in between. Germline V gene sequence: CDR1 LNHDA, CDR2 SQIVND (reference sequence). The CDR3 DNA reads as TGTGCCAGTAGTAGGGGGGCAGGTAACGAGCAGTACTTC. This codes for CASSRGAGNEQYF.

This sequence joins TRBV6-1 and TRBJ1-6; TRBD1 matches at 7 bases. The CDR3 runs 15 residues. V was clipped by 4 bases and J by 5 bases; unmatched bases: 5. CDR1 is MNHNS, CDR2 SASEGT, per germline. The CDR3 loop is CASSARGTDNSPLHF. In DNA form, the CDR3 reads TGTGCCAGCAGTGCCAGGGGGACCGATAATTCACCCCTCCACTTT.

This chain joins TRBV7-2 and TRBJ1-2, with 9 bases aligning to TRBD1. Germline loops: CDR1 SGHTA, CDR2 FQGNSA. The CDR3 runs 16 residues. With 1 base clipped from V and 7 bases from J, the junction kept 10 bases outside the gene matches. The CDR3 region has the DNA TGTGCCAGCAGCTTAGGATCGACCGGGACAGGGTTTGGCTACACCTTC. Translation: CASSLGSTGTGFGYTF.

This clone showed up just a few times. This rearrangement joins TRBV2 to TRBJ1-2, with a possible D match to TRBD1 (5 bases). Per the germline V gene, CDR1 is SNHLY and CDR2 is FYNNEI. This CDR3 has 14 residues. V shed 3 bases and J shed 8 bases, with 16 bases lying between them. The CDR3 region is CASSEFVRAGGYTF. CDR3 in DNA: TGTGCCAGCAGTGAGTTCGTCAGGGCGGGAGGCTACACCTTC.

This chain links TRBV18 with TRBJ2-7; D is undetermined. The CDR3 loop spans 14 amino acids. The V end lost 2 bases, the J end lost 1 base, and 9 bases lay between the germline ends. Germline CDR1 reads KGHSH; CDR2 reads LQKENI. Written as DNA, the CDR3 is TGTGCCAGCTCACCAGGGCTAACTTCCTACGAGCAGTACTTC. Its translation is CASSPGLTSYEQYF.

The V call is TRBV5-1, the J call TRBJ2-1; D is possibly TRBD2 (7 bases). The CDR3 has 14 amino acids. Germline CDR1 is SGHRS and CDR2 is YFSETQ. Trimming left V 7 bases short and J 8 bases short, with 19 bases between. The CDR3 reads CASRREGGGDEQFF. The CDR3 nucleotides read TGCGCCAGCCGCCGTGAGGGGGGAGGGGATGAGCAGTTCTTC.

This chain links TRBV4-1 with TRBJ2-5; the match to TRBD2 covers 8 bases. Germline values: CDR1 MGHRA, CDR2 YSYEKL. The CDR3 consists of 16 residues. Germline trimming cut 1 base from V and 5 bases from J; bases unmatched to any gene: 9. The CDR3 is CASSQGSGGIGETQYF. CDR3 in DNA: TGCGCCAGCAGCCAAGGATCGGGGGGGATCGGGGAGACCCAGTACTTC.

The chain is built from TRBV19 and TRBJ1-3; a possible D gene is TRBD1 (5 bases). Trimming left V 8 bases short and J 5 bases short, with 19 bases between. The CDR3 sequence is 15 residues long. Germline loops: CDR1 LNHDA, CDR2 SQIVND (reference sequence). Here the CDR3 DNA reads TGTGCCAGTGAAGACTTCGGGGGGACCCGAAACACCATATATTTT. Its translation is CASEDFGGTRNTIYF. Based on the CDR3 plus reference TRBV19 and TRBJ1-3, the full variable domain is DGGITQSPKYLFRKEGQNVTLSCEQNLNHDAMYWYRQDPGQGLRLIYYSQIVNDFQKGDIAEGYSVSREKKESFPLTVTSAQKNPTAFYLCASEDFGGTRNTIYFGEGSWLTVV.

The chain employs TRBV27 and TRBJ1-2, with 9 bases lining up with TRBD1. Looked up from germline, CDR1 is MNHEY and CDR2 is SMNVEV (reference sequence). V was clipped by 4 bases and J by 3 bases; unmatched bases: 6. CDR3 length equals 15 residues. CDR3 in amino acids: CASSSPGQGYYGYTF. CDR3 nucleotides: TGTGCCAGCAGTTCGCCGGGACAGGGTTACTATGGCTACACCTTC.

This clone was recorded only once. The rearrangement links TRBV6-5 to TRBJ1-1, with D unresolved. V lost 2 bases to trimming and J lost 6 bases, with 10 bases between them. Germline V gives CDR1 MNHEY, CDR2 SVGAGI. This CDR3 has 13 residues. The CDR3 protein is CASSYGNFPEAFF. As DNA, the CDR3 is TGTGCCAGCAGTTACGGCAACTTCCCTGAAGCTTTCTTT.

The chain uses TRBV2 and TRBJ2-1; maybe TRBD2 (5 bases). The ends were cut back, 4 bases at V and 10 bases at J, with 20 bases in the middle. The germline CDR1 and CDR2 sequences are SNHLY and FYNNEI. The length of the CDR3 is 15 residues. CDR3 nucleotides: TGTGCCAGCAGTGGGGAAGCGGTTCGTTCGAGCGAGCAGTTCTTC. Translating gives CASSGEAVRSSEQFF. Complete variable domain (other parts from reference TRBV2 and TRBJ2-1): EPEVTQTPSHQVTQMGQEVILRCVPISNHLYFYWYRQILGQKVEFLVSFYNNEISEKSEIFDDQFSVERPDGSNFTLKIRSTKLEDSAMYFCASSGEAVRSSEQFFGPGTRLTVL.

This clone was recorded only once. This chain uses TRBV6-6 with TRBJ2-5; tentatively, D is TRBD1 (5 bases). Per germline, CDR1 MNHNY and CDR2 SVGAGI (reference sequence). Trimming removed 5 bases at V and 3 bases at J, with 10 bases between. The CDR3 covers 13 residues. The CDR3 DNA follows: TGTGCCAGCAGTCGAGACAGAGAAGAGACCCAGTACTTC. This gives the protein CASSRDREETQYF.

The V and J genes are TRBV5-1 and TRBJ2-5, with TRBD1 matching 8 bases. CDR1 SGHRS and CDR2 YFSETQ come from the germline V gene. The V and J ends lost 6 bases and 4 bases, in that order; junction bases with no gene match: 11. CDR3 length: 15 amino acids. The CDR3 coding sequence is TGCGCCAGCACGGACAGGGCGAGGGGGGTAGAGACCCAGTACTTC. Translation gives CASTDRARGVETQYF.

V and J are TRBV11-2 and TRBJ1-2, with TRBD1 as a possible D gene (5 bases). Trimming pared 5 bases from V and 7 bases from J, leaving 20 bases between. The V gene's germline CDR1 is SGHAT and CDR2 FQNNGV. The CDR3 is made up of 15 amino acids. CDR3 DNA sequence: TGTGCCAGCAGCATCGGGACGGGAGTATTGGGTGGCTACACCTTC. Its translation: CASSIGTGVLGGYTF. The full variable domain, in which reference TRBV11-2 and TRBJ1-2 provide the parts outside the CDR3, is EAGVAQSPRYKIIEKRQSVAFWCNPISGHATLYWYQQILGQGPKLLIQFQNNGVVDDSQLPKDRFSAERLKGVDSTLKIQPAKLEDSAVYLCASSIGTGVLGGYTFGSGTRLTVV.

This clone was counted a single time. J is TRBJ1-1 and V is TRBV5-1; possibly TRBD1 for D (5 bases). The V end lost 6 bases, the J end lost 7 bases, and 16 bases lay between the germline ends. The CDR3 loop spans 13 amino acids. Germline V gives CDR1 SGHRS, CDR2 YFSETQ. This CDR3 reads CASTVGHGNEAFF. CDR3 sequence (DNA): TGCGCCAGCACGGTTGGACATGGAAATGAAGCTTTCTTT.

The chain links TRBV10-3 to TRBJ2-2, with 9 bases aligning to TRBD1. CDR1 and CDR2 from the germline V gene are ENHRY and SYGVKD. This CDR3 spans 17 amino acids. The V segment lost 5 bases and the J segment 2 bases; nucleotides outside the gene matches: 9. CDR3 coding DNA: TGTGCCATCAGTCCTTATACTACAGGGGGCAACACCGGGGAGCTGTTTTTT. As protein: CAISPYTTGGNTGELFF.

The V and J genes are TRBV5-1 and TRBJ2-3; maybe TRBD1 (5 bases). Germline V gene lookup returns CDR1 SGHRS and CDR2 YFSETQ. This CDR3 spans 16 amino acids. V was pared by 0 bases and J by 0 bases, with 11 bases between. This CDR3 is CASSLGTDTSTDTQYF. In DNA form, the CDR3 reads TGCGCCAGCAGCTTGGGGACGGACACTAGCACAGATACGCAGTATTTT.